These 26 T cell receptor beta chains originate from one sample sequenced in a study of blood T cell repertoires in COVID-19. Clones were read by immunoSEQ multiplex PCR, and TCRdb kept only the in-frame ones, dropping some. This table has about 140,000 clones, around 80% appearing once. Sequencing was carried out using peripheral blood. Receptors originate from a man in his sixties with acute or convalescent COVID-19.

The chain has TRBV7-2 and TRBJ2-3, with D possibly matching TRBD2 (6 bases). The CDR3 runs 16 residues. Trimming left V 6 bases short and J 3 bases short, with 19 bases between. Germline assignment: CDR1 SGHTA and CDR2 FQGNSA. CDR3 sequence: CASSRTRSGPTDTQYF. The CDR3 bases are TGTGCCAGCAGTCGAACTAGAAGCGGGCCGACAGATACGCAGTATTTT. Looking up the rest from reference TRBV7-2 and TRBJ2-3 gives the full variable domain: GAGVSQSPSNKVTEKGKDVELRCDPISGHTALYWYRQSLGQGLEFLIYFQGNSAPDKSGLPSDRFSAERTGGSVSTLTIQRTQQEDSAVYLCASSRTRSGPTDTQYFGPGTRLTVL.

This chain links TRBV6-5 with TRBJ1-3, with 7 bases identical to TRBD1. This CDR3 is 14 amino acids long. Germline loops: CDR1 MNHEY, CDR2 SVGAGI. With V trimmed by 7 bases and J by 4 bases, 7 bases remained unmatched. The CDR3 loop reads CASTAGGRGNTIYF. Written as DNA, the CDR3 is TGTGCCAGCACTGCAGGGGGTAGGGGAAACACCATATATTTT.

The chain has TRBV12-3 or TRBV12-4 and TRBJ1-5; D ambiguous. CDR3 length: 12 residues. Trimming removed 5 bases from V and 5 bases from J, with 7 bases in between. CDR3 DNA sequence: TGTGCCAGCAGTCTACAGTATCAGCCCCAGCATTTT. Protein: CASSLQYQPQHF.

The chain has TRBV5-1 and TRBJ2-5; TRBD1 aligns across 7 bases. Germline assignment: CDR1 SGHRS and CDR2 YFSETQ. This CDR3 spans 13 amino acids. The V segment lost 4 bases and the J segment 3 bases; nucleotides outside the gene matches: 3. The CDR3 loop reads CASSPGQKETQYF. CDR3 sequence (DNA): TGCGCCAGCAGCCCGGGACAGAAAGAGACCCAGTACTTC.

The rearrangement joins TRBV18 to TRBJ1-5, with TRBD1 as a possible D gene (5 bases). V lost 5 bases and J 5 bases, leaving 13 bases between the germline ends. The germline gives CDR1 KGHSH, CDR2 LQKENI. The CDR3 is 14 residues long. The CDR3 sequence: CASSGGVKDQPQHF. CDR3 coding DNA: TGTGCCAGCTCAGGAGGGGTAAAAGATCAGCCCCAGCATTTT.

The chain couples TRBV30 to TRBJ2-6, with 8 bases fitting TRBD1. V shed 5 bases, J shed 4 bases, and the junction held 4 bases outside the gene matches. The germline CDR1 and CDR2 sequences are GTSNPN and SVGIG (reference sequence). CDR3 length equals 14 residues. The CDR3 nucleotides are TGTGCCTGGGGGACAGGCCTCGGGGCCAACGTCCTGACTTTC. Translating it yields CAWGTGLGANVLTF. Based on the CDR3 plus reference TRBV30 and TRBJ2-6, the full variable domain is SQTIHQWPATLVQPVGSPLSLECTVEGTSNPNLYWYRQAAGRGLQLLFYSVGIGQISSEVPQNLSASRPQDRQFILSSKKLLLSDSGFYLCAWGTGLGANVLTFGAGSRLTVL.

This chain links TRBV18 with TRBJ2-7; no reliable D call. Per the germline V gene, CDR1 is KGHSH and CDR2 is LQKENI. Trimming took off 0 bases at V and 4 bases at J, with 10 bases between the two ends. The CDR3 totals 14 residues. DNA of the CDR3: TGTGCCAGCTCACCACCTGAACTCCTATACGAGCAGTACTTC. This codes for CASSPPELLYEQYF.

The rearrangement links TRBV19 to TRBJ2-3; D gene ambiguous. The CDR3 has 13 amino acids. CDR1 and CDR2 (germline): LNHDA, SQIVND (reference sequence). V lost 5 bases, J lost 2 bases, and 8 bases lay in between. For the CDR3, the DNA is TGTGCCAGTAGTTTTGGCCTCACAGATACGCAGTATTTT. Translation gives CASSFGLTDTQYF.

V and J are TRBV28 and TRBJ1-2, with a possible D match to TRBD1 (5 bases). There are 14 residues in the CDR3. Deletions cut 8 bases from V and 1 base from J, with 14 bases between. CDR1 MDHEN and CDR2 SYDVKM come from the germline V gene. The CDR3, as DNA: TGTGCCAGCGGCCTAAGGGGTCTTAACTATGGCTACACCTTC. Its translation: CASGLRGLNYGYTF.

This chain uses TRBV18 with TRBJ2-7; maybe TRBD1 (6 bases). Germline-derived CDR1 and CDR2 are KGHSH and LQKENI. The CDR3 is 14 amino acids. V was pared by 5 bases and J by 6 bases, with 17 bases between. The CDR3 reads CASSNSRSGVEQYF. CDR3 sequence (DNA): TGTGCCAGCTCAAACAGCCGTTCAGGGGTCGAGCAGTACTTC.

The V and J genes are TRBV15 and TRBJ2-7; D may be TRBD1 (5 bases). This CDR3 has 17 residues. V lost 0 bases, J lost 3 bases, and 18 bases lay in between. From germline, CDR1 is LNHNV and CDR2 YYDKDF (reference sequence). The CDR3 DNA follows: TGTGCCACCAGCAGAGATGTTCGGCCAGGGCTTCTCTACGAGCAGTACTTC. Its translation is CATSRDVRPGLLYEQYF.

This clone was counted a single time. J is TRBJ2-7 and V is TRBV7-2; 8 nucleotides agree with TRBD2. From germline, CDR1 is SGHTA and CDR2 FQGNSA. With 5 bases clipped from V and 0 bases from J, the junction kept 3 bases outside the gene matches. The CDR3 consists of 14 residues. CDR3 nucleotide sequence: TGTGCCAGCAGCCCCGGGGGGGTCTCCTACGAGCAGTACTTC. Translating gives CASSPGGVSYEQYF.

The V and J genes are TRBV14 and TRBJ2-3; no clear D gene. Trimming removed 0 bases from V and 2 bases from J, with 9 bases in between. Germline V gives CDR1 SGHDN, CDR2 FVKESK. The length of the CDR3 is 15 residues. CDR3 nucleotide sequence: TGTGCCAGCAGCCAAGACAGAACGATCACAGATACGCAGTATTTT. Protein sequence: CASSQDRTITDTQYF.

With regard to this clone: Other nucleotide sequences from this sample produce the same CDR3. The chain uses TRBV28 and TRBJ1-1; D remains ambiguous. Trimming left V 2 bases short and J 0 bases short, with 7 bases between. The germline V gene has CDR1 MDHEN and CDR2 SYDVKM. This CDR3 has 14 amino acids. CDR3: CASSLPGMNTEAFF. The CDR3 nucleotides read TGTGCCAGCAGTTTACCAGGAATGAACACTGAAGCTTTCTTT.

V usage is TRBV28 and J usage is TRBJ1-1; TRBD1 aligns across 8 bases. The V and J ends lost 3 bases and 7 bases, in that order; junction bases with no gene match: 13. The CDR3 is 16 amino acids. Germline V gives CDR1 MDHEN, CDR2 SYDVKM. This CDR3 reads CASSFYSRDRSFEAFF. The CDR3 DNA is TGTGCCAGCAGTTTCTACTCCCGGGACAGGTCCTTTGAAGCTTTCTTT.

The chain links TRBV11-3 to TRBJ2-2; D ambiguous. The CDR3 contains 15 residues. Germline V CDR1 and CDR2: SGHNT, YENEEA. V was pared by 0 bases and J by 4 bases, with 9 bases between. Written as DNA, the CDR3 is TGTGCCAGCAGCTTAGAGCTCGCAGGCACCGGGGAGCTGTTTTTT. It is translated as CASSLELAGTGELFF.

This chain joins TRBV28 and TRBJ2-7; possible D gene TRBD2, 5 bases. There are 13 residues in the CDR3. Germline V lookup: CDR1 MDHEN, CDR2 SYDVKM. V lost 4 bases and J 1 base, leaving 8 bases between the germline ends. The DNA for the CDR3 is TGTGCCAGCAGTTCCGGGATATCCTACGAGCAGTACTTC. This encodes CASSSGISYEQYF.

The chain carries TRBV28 and TRBJ2-2; D not certain. The V end was cut by 3 bases, the J end by 6 bases, with 5 bases between. Germline values: CDR1 MDHEN, CDR2 SYDVKM. The CDR3 extends over 12 amino acids. The CDR3: CASSFSSGELFF. DNA for the CDR3: TGTGCCAGCAGTTTCTCTTCCGGGGAGCTGTTTTTT.

This clone appeared a single time. The chain links TRBV28 to TRBJ1-1; a possible D gene is TRBD1 (5 bases). The V and J ends lost 4 bases and 1 base respectively, with 10 bases between them. Looked up from germline, CDR1 is MDHEN and CDR2 is SYDVKM. There are 14 residues in the CDR3. In DNA, the CDR3 is TGTGCCAGCAGTTCGTACGGACAGAACACTGAAGCTTTCTTT. It encodes CASSSYGQNTEAFF. The full variable domain, with the rest looked up from reference TRBV28 and TRBJ1-1, is DVKVTQSSRYLVKRTGEKVFLECVQDMDHENMFWYRQDPGLGLRLIYFSYDVKMKEKGDIPEGYSVSREKKERFSLILESASTNQTSMYLCASSSYGQNTEAFFGQGTRLTVV.

This chain joins TRBV4-2 and TRBJ2-2; D may be TRBD2 (6 bases). The germline CDR1 and CDR2 sequences are LGHNA and YNFKEQ. The V and J ends lost 0 bases and 3 bases respectively, with 8 bases between them. This CDR3 has 15 residues. CDR3 DNA sequence: TGTGCCAGCAGCCAAGAAGGAGGGGACACCGGGGAGCTGTTTTTT. Translating it yields CASSQEGGDTGELFF.

The CDR3 DNA is TGTGCCAGCAGTTACCAGGGGACAGGGGGCGGGCAGTACTTC. Protein: CASSYQGTGGGQYF. This chain uses TRBV6-6 with TRBJ2-7; 12 bases agree with TRBD1. This CDR3 is built from 14 residues. Germline V gives CDR1 MNHNY, CDR2 SVGAGI (reference sequence). The ends lost 2 bases at V and 9 bases at J; junction bases unmatched: 5.

The V gene is TRBV7-2, the J gene TRBJ2-2; 8 nucleotides match TRBD1. This CDR3 contains 17 residues. Germline loops: CDR1 SGHTA, CDR2 FQGNSA. After removal of 4 bases from V and 7 bases from J, the junction contained 14 bases not matched to a gene. The CDR3 is CASSSSPATGAGGELFF. DNA of the CDR3: TGTGCCAGCAGCTCCTCTCCGGCGACAGGGGCGGGCGGGGAGCTGTTTTTT. The full variable domain, its missing parts supplied by reference TRBV7-2 and TRBJ2-2, is GAGVSQSPSNKVTEKGKDVELRCDPISGHTALYWYRQSLGQGLEFLIYFQGNSAPDKSGLPSDRFSAERTGGSVSTLTIQRTQQEDSAVYLCASSSSPATGAGGELFFGEGSRLTVL.

This clone was counted only a few times. The V gene is TRBV27, the J gene TRBJ2-7; 7 positions match TRBD2. Losses at the gene ends were 2 bases for V and 4 bases for J; bases not matched to a gene: 5. CDR3 length equals 14 residues. Germline values: CDR1 MNHEY, CDR2 SMNVEV (reference sequence). CDR3 nucleotide sequence: TGTGCCAGCAGTTTAGGGCGGCGGGGGTACGAGCAGTACTTC. Protein product: CASSLGRRGYEQYF.

This rearrangement joins TRBV18 to TRBJ1-5, with 7 bases that match TRBD1. This CDR3 has 14 amino acids. The V gene end was trimmed by 4 bases and the J gene end by 4 bases; junction bases not matched to a gene: 4. Germline V gene sequence: CDR1 KGHSH, CDR2 LQKENI. CDR3 sequence: CASSQGAGNQPQHF. CDR3 nucleotide sequence: TGTGCCAGCTCACAGGGGGCCGGGAATCAGCCCCAGCATTTT.

This rearrangement joins TRBV5-4 to TRBJ2-1; 9 nucleotides agree with TRBD2. Germline assignment: CDR1 SGHNT and CDR2 YYREEE (reference sequence). V gave up 7 bases and J gave up 5 bases; unmatched junction bases: 10. CDR3 length: 15 residues. CDR3 nucleotides: TGTGCCAGCTCCCTGGCTAGCGGGGATCACAATGAGCAGTTCTTC. Protein: CASSLASGDHNEQFF.

The chain links TRBV5-1 to TRBJ2-7; 8 bases agree with TRBD2. J lost 2 bases, V lost 1 base, and 5 bases had no gene match. The CDR3 consists of 15 residues. Per the germline V gene, CDR1 is SGHRS and CDR2 is YFSETQ. The chain's CDR3 is CASSLFTSGAYEQYF. The DNA for the CDR3 is TGCGCCAGCAGCTTGTTCACTAGCGGAGCCTACGAGCAGTACTTC.